This T cell receptor beta chain was recovered during a study of T cells in Graves' hyperthyroidism and ophthalmopathy (dated 2019 in TCRdb). For context, the study as a whole: Peripheral blood was sampled at the time of initial diagnosis, prior to any treatment. Prospective prediction of ophthalmopathy was tested in an independent validation cohort consisting of about 19 hyperthyroidism patients and about 17 patients who later progressed to ophthalmopathy. The paper reports TCR Vbeta CDR3 sequencing of fewer than 150 peripheral blood samples: some 44 ophthalmopathy, about 75 hyperthyroidism and around 17 progressor patients. The roughly 100 discovery patients were randomly split 7:3 into training and test sets. A discovery cohort of roughly 96 patients, approximately 45 with Graves' ophthalmopathy and more than 55 with stable Graves' hyperthyroidism, was used to find distinguishing TCR V-J signatures. Thyroid tissue and blood T-cell repertoires from roughly six Graves' hyperthyroidism patients were also compared in the study. Following sampling, methimazole starting at 30 mg daily was given to hyperthyroidism patients, and high-dose intravenous methylprednisolone was given to ophthalmopathy patients. Results and caveats for the whole study, not just this receptor: In validation, progression to ophthalmopathy was predicted by the model with 70.59% sensitivity and about 72% specificity, a median of roughly 6 months before onset. No statistical method was used to fix the sample size in advance, and group allocation was not hidden from the investigators. Most expanded thyroid clonotypes (frequency above 0.001) were also detected in blood, a finding suggesting that blood repertoires may reflect thyroid immune responses. A model built on a 13 V-J signature distinguished ophthalmopathy from stable hyperthyroidism, reaching approximately 89% sensitivity and under 84% specificity in cross-validation and 80%/75% in testing.

Hyperthyroidism patients were newly diagnosed, had a disease duration of under 2 months, and were aged 18 to 65 years. The study excluded patients with uncontrolled infections, other autoimmune diseases, pregnancy or lactation. Diagnoses were based on clinical symptoms, serum thyroxine and TRAb, thyroid ultrasound and orbital computed tomography. Blood from progressor patients was drawn when they were first diagnosed with hyperthyroidism, before any ophthalmopathy symptoms appeared. Ficoll-Paque density gradient centrifugation was used to isolate PBMCs from 10 ml of fresh peripheral blood. Patients classed as progressors first received a Graves' hyperthyroidism diagnosis and then went on to develop ophthalmopathy during follow-up. Total RNA was extracted with Trizol reagent, and quality was checked on an Agilent 2100 Bioanalyzer. Amplification of TCR beta CDR3 regions was carried out from RNA transcripts. The TCR CDR3 was subjected to a first round of RT-PCR using the HTBI primer set and the Qiagen OneStep RT-PCR kit. The libraries were constructed in a second round of multiplex PCR and then size-selected and purified. Sequencing of the libraries was done on an Illumina HiSeq2000 using paired-end 100 bp reads. The paper's data handling went like this. SOAPnuke was used to process the raw data, removing reads that contained adapters or uncalled bases, had a mean Phred below 15, or lacked an exact match to the constant primer or identifier. COPE v1.2.5 was used to merge high-quality paired reads, and clonotypes were defined as unique nucleotide sequences. MiTCR v1.1 was used to align the clonotypes against IMGT TRBV, TRBD and TRBJ reference segments. The analysis was restricted to V-J combinations with a frequency above 0.0001, which together covered 99% to 99.2% of the repertoires. A TCS score was defined as the ratio between F50 (clonal expansion) and ExV (chaos), using BLOSUM62-based TCRdist between CDR3 peptides within each V-J. Welch's t-statistics and random forest reduced approximately 520 V-J features to about 12, which were used in a naive Bayes classifier (R e1071). TCRdb ran its own pipeline on the public reads, namely fastp trimming at Q25 and MiXCR clone calling, and kept in-frame beta chains. A single entry per CDR3 protein holds the most common genes and DNA from its merged rows. These V and J calls derive from TCRdb rather than the authors' analysis. The sample contains 140,000 or so distinct CDR3 sequences, about 20% of them found a single time. The ten largest clones take up 65% to 80% of the sample.

This clonotype was detected many times. Its antigen is still unknown. No per-base quality is available; no much larger clone lies one base away. The sample comprised blood. The receptor's source is a woman aged 45-60 years with Graves' hyperthyroidism that later progressed to Graves' ophthalmopathy.

The bases read TGTGCCAGCAGGGGGTCAGGAGGGGTTCGGCAAGAGACCCAGTACTTC. The resulting protein is CASRGSGGVRQETQYF. Recombination linked TRBV28 to TRBJ2-5; a tentative D match to TRBD2 spans 6 bases. The CDR3 numbers 16 residues from cysteine through phenylalanine. Just the 48-base CDR3 DNA is kept, in frame starting at base 1. Relative to germline, V is 6 bases shorter and J is 2 bases shorter, with 19 bases between their ends. The germline V gene gives CDR1 as MDHEN and CDR2 as SYDVKM.